This T cell receptor beta chain was captured in a study of OX40 agonist ivuxolimab in advanced cancers. Background on the study: Every 2 weeks, ivuxolimab was infused into the patients intravenously at between 0.01 and 10 mg/kg. Age averaged about 62 years (range about 20 to 80), and less than 85% were male. Study-wide results and limits: Averaged across samples, CD8+ T cells carried more expanded clones than CD4+ did.

Germline loops: CDR1 SGHKS, CDR2 YYEKEE (reference sequence). This CDR3 spans 14 amino acids. Trimming removed 4 bases at V and 3 bases at J, with 11 bases between. Assay used: immunoSEQ multiplex PCR; TCRdb lists only in-frame clones, some missing. The data contain 70,000 to 85,000 clones, about 88% of them singletons. A word on this clone: The antigen remains unidentified.

The clonotype comes from an adult with an advanced solid tumor such as melanoma, head and neck, liver or kidney cancer. The chain combines TRBV5-5 with TRBJ1-3, with a tentative D call TRBD1 (5 bases). The sample in question was CD4+ or CD8+ T cells sorted from blood, obtained in a trial of the OX40 agonist ivuxolimab. CDR3 sequence: CASSPGLYGNTIYF. CDR3 DNA: TGTGCCAGCAGCCCGGGACTCTATGGAAACACCATATATTTT.